Reported below is one T cell receptor beta chain. The specificity of this receptor is unknown. No base quality values were provided; no much bigger clone lies one nucleotide off. The method behind the library was the immunoSEQ multiplex PCR assay. The multiplex PCR relied on a mix of 60 forward primers for TCR Vbeta segments and 13 reverse primers for TCR Jbeta segments. A multiplex PCR assay on genomic DNA amplified the CDR3 region of rearranged TCR beta genes. Amplified TCR beta libraries were sequenced as 87-base-pair reads on the Illumina HiSeq System. In the paper's pipeline: Across the roughly 600 repertoires, a later analysis counted about 81 million unique TCR beta chains, around 11 million of which were shared by at least two donors. To remove PCR and sequencing errors, raw reads were error-corrected and collapsed into unique sequences using a nearest-neighbor algorithm that merged closely related sequences. Alignment of CDR3 sequences to IMGT reference sequences was used to assign V, D and J gene segments. For a sequence to be retained, at least a six-nucleotide match to both a V gene segment and a J gene segment was required. A rearrangement was called productive if the CDR3 had no stop codons and remained in frame with V and J, and every other rearrangement was called non-productive. CDR3 was defined by IMGT convention, running from the second conserved V-encoded cysteine to the conserved J-encoded phenylalanine. The earlier analysis of about 610 of the donors excluded sequences that lacked an unambiguous match to a single V gene segment. An earlier analysis of several hundred of the donors called V segments functional above 56.7% productive rearrangements and segregating when the between-donor standard deviation exceeded 5%. A statistical classification framework was built to diagnose cytomegalovirus status from the catalog of TCR beta chain sequences. In a later analysis, V and J genes were assigned by comparing TCR nucleotide sequences against IMGT/GENE-DB human TR gene sequences. A later analysis assigned CDR3 sequences and most-parsimonious VDJ recombination scenarios with the TCRdist pipeline. In a later analysis, each TCR beta chain was defined by its CDR3 amino acid sequence together with its V-gene family, and reads lacking a unique V-gene family were excluded. To address suspected cross-contamination and a sequencing artifact, a later analysis removed 592 highly shared, low-generation-probability nucleotide sequences. For each public chain, a later analysis derived a clonal expansion index from normalized ranks of inferred template counts within each repertoire. Generation probabilities in a later analysis came from a VDJ recombination model fitted to out-of-frame rearrangements, and those results were checked against IGoR. In a later analysis, TCR-TCR, TCR-HLA and TCR-CMV co-occurrence was scored with hypergeometric tests, and a repertoire-size bias correction was applied to TCR pairs. A later analysis estimated false discovery rates by permuting HLA or CMV assignments 20 times. In a later analysis, co-occurring TCRs were grouped using DBSCAN, and TCRdist sequence similarity was added for clustering within HLA-allele-positive subsets. Co-occurrence clustering excluded repertoires with fewer than 30,000 or more than 120,000 public chains, plus five with anomalous nucleotide sharing. TCRdb provides this immuneACCESS table in a form limited to in-frame rearrangements. Some clones are lacking; in checked studies, under half of them reflect an unresolved V gene, and why the rest are absent is not known. Clone size and V and J calls were adopted from that table, with D and trimming inferred from the DNA. This sample has 100,000 to 150,000 clones in its table, and roughly 78% of those were observed once. 11% of the sample is in the top ten clones.

The entry originates in a study of cytomegalovirus exposure and HLA in healthy donors (dated by TCRdb to 2016 to 2017). As for the study more broadly: An earlier analysis of several hundred of the donors reported around 280 Gb of sequence data and some 110 million unique TCR beta sequences obtained from around 190 million T cells. An early release covering around 630 HLA-typed donors comprised 250 to 350 gigabases of sequencing data and roughly 86 million unique TCR sequences. Of the roughly 410 genotyped donors, roughly 80% were placed in the genetic ancestry cluster associated with self-reported Caucasian donors. The study was designed to test whether signatures of past pathogen exposure could be identified by cataloging public T cell receptors. The study used immunosequencing to profile the T cell repertoires of several hundred subjects and linked those repertoires to cytomegalovirus serostatus. Along with the roughly 700-subject first cohort, a separate validation cohort of around 110 different subjects was used. To predict cytomegalovirus infection status, the study brought together high-throughput TCR immunosequencing, statistical association of individual TCRs with disease status, and machine learning. To study patterns of TCR occurrence, a later analysis re-analyzed previously published TCR beta repertoires from 650 to 750 donors and added high-resolution HLA genotyping. In the later analysis, no new phenotypic data were used to find candidate immune exposures; instead, reliance was placed on TCR beta sequences and their occurrence across donors. An earlier analysis of around 580 of the donors used high-throughput TCR beta sequencing to judge whether each TCR beta V gene segment behaved as functional or pseudogenic. Donor age, sex, ethnicity and CMV serostatus were compiled alongside the repertoire data. In a later genetic analysis, genome-wide SNP genotypes for about 65% of the roughly 670 donors were used, and that subset was treated as a discovery cohort. Every repertoire in the discovery cohort had been generated on one and the same sequencing platform. HLA typing included class I and class II loci at four-digit resolution. Typing coverage differed by locus: A, B, C, DRB1 and DQB1 were typed in roughly 620-630 donors, DQA1 in about 560, DPA1 in 606, and DPB1 in approximately 450. Roughly five DR-DQ haplotypes were handled as single units for association and clustering, since linkage in the cohort was strong. On average, around 240,000 unique TCR beta nucleotide sequences were sequenced per donor among 398 genotyped donors of the cohort, with around 19% of those sequences being non-productive. General findings and caveats noted by the study authors: A later genetic analysis associated a missense DCLRE1C variant with V-gene and J-gene trimming of TCR beta chains, and an independent cohort replicated the association. Most TCR sequences were seen in very few donors, while some public TCRs were found in many individuals. In vitro tests confirmed that a few of the cytomegalovirus-associated TCR beta chains recognize cytomegalovirus antigens. A later analysis found that HLA-associated TCR beta chains were more clonally expanded and had lower generation probabilities than equally common non-associated chains. According to a later analysis, TCR association rates differed among HLA loci, with DRB1 alleles showing the most associated TCRs and HLA-C alleles showing the fewest. A further reported finding was that TCR beta sequences accurately predicted the HLA-A and HLA-B alleles for most subjects in the first cohort. Specific HLA alleles were associated with more than 15,000 TCR beta sequences at a false discovery rate of 0.05 in a later analysis. The study gave a list of about 170 TCR beta chains associated with cytomegalovirus. A cluster of highly shared sequence variants was judged likely to represent a technical artifact of the sequencing pipeline. Because HLA typing was missing for some donors at each locus, association tests included only the typed subset. Only TCR beta chains were sequenced in this cohort, and the absence of alpha or paired-chain data limited detectable features. Cytomegalovirus status was reported to be diagnosed by the classifier with high specificity and sensitivity in both the original and validation cohorts. The authors suggested that the approach could potentially be extended to other disease states and immunological phenotypes. A later analysis found that most CMV-associated TCR beta chains appeared HLA-restricted, with HLA associations seemingly driven largely by CMV exposure. Strong co-occurrence of HLA alleles, especially DR and DQ, made assigning TCR associations to individual alleles difficult. An earlier analysis of some 560 of the donors showed that most TCR beta V segments appeared in productive rearrangements either about 87% or about 30% of the time, which broadly matched IMGT annotations. In a later genetic analysis, fewer N-insertions in productive TCRs were reported among donors in an Asian-associated ancestry cluster than the roughly 710-donor mean. Because counts were too low, about 15 rarely observed V segments, including chromosome 9 orphons, were left out of the earlier analysis of 587 of the donors. Some IMGT-functional V segments, including TRBV6-2 and TRBV6-3, could not be distinguished by the 87-base-pair reads and were therefore excluded. Several of the top co-occurrence clusters appeared to be linked to parvovirus B19, influenza, CMV and Epstein-Barr virus, according to a later analysis. Roughly uniform sequencing depth across donors was assumed in presence/absence analyses, although this assumption may not hold. Immune exposure information for the cohort was limited to CMV serostatus. Linkage disequilibrium might explain the correlated functional status among segregating V segments, but an unknown experimental factor could not be ruled out.

The CDR3 sequence holds 14 residues, the cysteine and phenylalanine included. Just the 42-base CDR3 DNA is kept, in frame starting at base 1. V and J are truncated by 3 bases and 2 bases respectively, leaving an intervening sequence of 11 bases. The germline V gene (reference sequence) provides CDR1 MNHEY and CDR2 SMNVEV. The cohort comprised fewer than 700 healthy bone marrow donors. At the time of sampling, all cohort members were nominally healthy, though unrecorded immune exposures were likely present. The donor was CMV seropositive and was included in the group of 250 to 300 seropositive cohort members. Every donor gave a peripheral blood sample, and the peripheral blood mononuclear cells from that sample were used for TCR beta sequencing. The Qiagen DNeasy Blood Extraction Kit was used to extract genomic DNA from the blood cell samples.

The sample taken for sequencing was PBMCs. The chain is encoded by TRBV27 joined to TRBJ2-7; the D gene is not confidently resolved. This TCR came from a man younger than 40 in good health and CMV-seropositive. This receptor carries the CDR3 CASSFTTDAYEQYF. At the DNA level, the sequence is TGTGCCAGCAGTTTCACGACTGACGCCTACGAGCAGTACTTC.